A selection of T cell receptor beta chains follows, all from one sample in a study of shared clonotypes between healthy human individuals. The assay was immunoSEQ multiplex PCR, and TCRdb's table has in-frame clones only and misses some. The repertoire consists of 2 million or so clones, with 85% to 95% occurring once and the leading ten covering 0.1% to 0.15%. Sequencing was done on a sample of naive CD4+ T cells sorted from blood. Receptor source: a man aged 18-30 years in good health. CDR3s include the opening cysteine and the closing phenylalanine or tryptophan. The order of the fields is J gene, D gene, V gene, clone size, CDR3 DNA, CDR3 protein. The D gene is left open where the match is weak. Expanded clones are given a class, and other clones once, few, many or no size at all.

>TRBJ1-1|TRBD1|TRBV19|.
TGTGCCAGTAACCATTTGGACAGGGAGAACACTGAAGCTTTCTTT
CASNHLDRENTEAFF
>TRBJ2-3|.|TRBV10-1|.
TGCGCCAGCAGCGACCCGGGGTTCAAAGATACGCAGTATTTT
CASSDPGFKDTQYF
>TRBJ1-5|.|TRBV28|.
TGTGCCAGCAGTGTAATAGCAGGCGGCGGCAGCAATCAGCCCCAGCATTTT
CASSVIAGGGSNQPQHF
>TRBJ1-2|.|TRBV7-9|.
TGTGCCAGCAGTTCAGTACGAACCGGGACCGCCGGGGGCTACACCTTC
CASSSVRTGTAGGYTF
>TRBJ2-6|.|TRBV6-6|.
TGTGCCAGTCAGAGGGGGGCTGGGGCCAACGTCCTGACTTTC
CASQRGAGANVLTF
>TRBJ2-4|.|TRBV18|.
TGTGCCAGCTCACCCGAGTCGGTCTTACCCAAAAACATTCAGTACTTC
CASSPESVLPKNIQYF
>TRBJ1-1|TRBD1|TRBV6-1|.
TGTGCCGGTCGACAGGGGGCTTTAAACACTGAAGCTTTCTTT
CAGRQGALNTEAFF
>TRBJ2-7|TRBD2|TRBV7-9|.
TGTGCCAGCAGCTTAGCGACTAGCGGGGCCTCCTACGAGCAGTACTTC
CASSLATSGASYEQYF
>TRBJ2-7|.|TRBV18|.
TGTGCCAGCTCACCAGTCTTGGGATACGAGCAGTACTTC
CASSPVLGYEQYF
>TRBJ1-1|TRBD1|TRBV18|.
TGTGCCAGCTCACCACAACGGACAGGGGGCGTTCGGGACACTGAAGCTTTCTTT
CASSPQRTGGVRDTEAFF
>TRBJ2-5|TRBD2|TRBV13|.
TGTGCCAGCAGCTTAGGACTAGCGGGGTCGTACCAAGAGACCCAGTACTTC
CASSLGLAGSYQETQYF
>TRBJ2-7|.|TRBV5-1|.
TGCGCCAGCAGCTTGGCAGGGATCTGGGACGAGCAGTACTTC
CASSLAGIWDEQYF
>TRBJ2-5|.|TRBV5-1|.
TGCGCCAGCAGCCCCCGACCGAGACAAGAGACCCAGTACTTC
CASSPRPRQETQYF
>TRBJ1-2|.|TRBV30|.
TGTGCCTGGAGTGTACCCCTGGGTAGTGGCCGAACTAGTAACTATGGCTACACCTTC
CAWSVPLGSGRTSNYGYTF
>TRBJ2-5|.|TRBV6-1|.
TGTGCCAGCAGAGCCAACCTCGAGTACCAAGAGACCCAGTACTTC
CASRANLEYQETQYF
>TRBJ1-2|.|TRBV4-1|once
TGCGCCAGCAGCCAAGAAGGGCAGGTCGACTATGGCTACACCTTC
CASSQEGQVDYGYTF
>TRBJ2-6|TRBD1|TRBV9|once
TGTGCCAGCAGCGTAGCTGAGGGGGCTTTAGGGGCCAACGTCCTGACTTTC
CASSVAEGALGANVLTF
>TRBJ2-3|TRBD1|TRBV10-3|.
TGTGCCATCAGTGAAGGGGACAGGGTAAAAGGAGATACGCAGTATTTT
CAISEGDRVKGDTQYF
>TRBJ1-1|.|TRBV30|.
TGTGCCTGGAGTGTAGAGACTGAAGCTTTCTTT
CAWSVETEAFF
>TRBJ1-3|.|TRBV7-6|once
TGTGCCAGCTTCTCACCGGGACAATTTTTCTCCTCTGGAAACACCATATATTTT
CASFSPGQFFSSGNTIYF
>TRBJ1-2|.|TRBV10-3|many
TGTGCCTTTTCGGACAACTATGGCTACACCTTC
CAFSDNYGYTF
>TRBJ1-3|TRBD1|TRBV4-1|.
TGCGCCAGCAGCCCCTGGGGACAGGGGGTTCTTAAAAACACCATATATTTT
CASSPWGQGVLKNTIYF